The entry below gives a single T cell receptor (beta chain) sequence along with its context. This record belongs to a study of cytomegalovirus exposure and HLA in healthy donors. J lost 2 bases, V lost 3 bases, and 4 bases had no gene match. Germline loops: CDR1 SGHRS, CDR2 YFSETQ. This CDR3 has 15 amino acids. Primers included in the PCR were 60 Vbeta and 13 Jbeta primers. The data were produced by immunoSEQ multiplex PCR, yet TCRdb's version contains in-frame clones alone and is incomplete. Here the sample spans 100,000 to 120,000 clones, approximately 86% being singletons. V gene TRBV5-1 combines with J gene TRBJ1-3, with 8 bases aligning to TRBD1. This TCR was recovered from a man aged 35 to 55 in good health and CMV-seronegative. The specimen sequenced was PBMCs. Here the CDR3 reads CASSSSGGTGNTIYF. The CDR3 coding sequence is TGCGCCAGCAGCTCCTCAGGGGGCACTGGAAACACCATATATTTT. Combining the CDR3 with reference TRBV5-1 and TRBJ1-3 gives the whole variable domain KAGVTQTPRYLIKTRGQQVTLSCSPISGHRSVSWYQQTPGQGLQFLFEYFSETQRNKGNFPGRFSGRQFSNSRSEMNVSTLELGDSALYLCASSSSGGTGNTIYFGEGSWLTVV.